The 29 T cell receptor beta chains presented below share a single source sample, sequenced in a study of shared clonotypes between healthy human individuals. Generated by immunoSEQ multiplex PCR, the TCRdb table keeps only in-frame clones and is missing some. This sample has some 1 million clones, with about 75% found just once. Sample: memory CD4+ T cells sorted from blood. Subset reported: CD45RA-negative fraction. The receptors derive from a man aged 18 to 35 in good health.

There are many counts of this clone. The V and J genes are TRBV5-1 and TRBJ2-1; D remains unclear. This CDR3 is built from 14 residues. V was cut by 3 bases and J by 4 bases, with 11 bases left in between. Germline CDR1 and CDR2: SGHRS and YFSETQ. CDR3 DNA sequence: TGCGCCAGCAGCTCACCTCCGCGATACAATGAGCAGTTCTTC. Its protein product is CASSSPPRYNEQFF.

This clone was counted between two and nine times. The chain is built from TRBV19 and TRBJ1-2, with D possibly TRBD1 on 5 matching bases. This CDR3 comprises 14 residues. V lost 6 bases and J lost 5, with 16 bases in between. CDR1 and CDR2 (germline): LNHDA, SQIVND (reference sequence). The CDR3 coding sequence is TGTGCCAGTAGCGACGGAGGGACGGTTTATGGCTACACCTTC. Translating gives CASSDGGTVYGYTF.

The V call is TRBV5-8, the J call TRBJ2-3; D not resolved. Trimming pared 4 bases from V and 0 bases from J, leaving 12 bases between. This CDR3 has 15 amino acids. The germline gives CDR1 SGHTS, CDR2 YDEGEE. The CDR3 region has the DNA TGTGCCAGCAGCCTGGGTTCACTTAGCACAGATACGCAGTATTTT. Translating it yields CASSLGSLSTDTQYF.

This chain joins TRBV18 and TRBJ1-6; TRBD1 matches at 8 bases. Germline trimming cut 5 bases from V and 1 base from J; bases unmatched to any gene: 10. This CDR3 is built from 18 residues. CDR1 and CDR2 (germline): KGHSH, LQKENI. The CDR3, as DNA: TGTGCCAGCTCAACCCTTACAGGGGGACCGTCCTATAATTCACCCCTCCACTTT. The encoded protein is CASSTLTGGPSYNSPLHF.

V and J are TRBV27 and TRBJ2-1, with D unresolved. The length of the CDR3 is 15 residues. CDR1 and CDR2 (germline): MNHEY, SMNVEV (reference sequence). V was shortened by 3 bases and J by 0 bases, with 9 bases between the two germline ends. Here the CDR3 reads CASSLWPSSYNEQFF. As DNA, the CDR3 is TGTGCCAGCAGTTTGTGGCCCAGCTCCTACAATGAGCAGTTCTTC.

This sequence joins TRBV6-6 and TRBJ2-2; 7 bases fit TRBD1. The germline V gene has CDR1 MNHNY and CDR2 SVGAGI (reference sequence). CDR3 length: 13 residues. The CDR3 DNA reads as TGTGCGGGTCGGGACAGAGACACCGGGGAGCTGTTTTTT. Protein sequence: CAGRDRDTGELFF.

This clone was observed once. The chain has TRBV7-9 and TRBJ2-7; D call uncertain. V shed 4 bases and J shed 6 bases, with 13 bases lying between them. The germline V gene encodes CDR1 SEHNR and CDR2 FQNEAQ (reference sequence). The CDR3 covers 13 residues. CDR3 nucleotides: TGTGCCAGCAGCTACTCAGGAGTACGCGAGCAGTACTTC. Translating it yields CASSYSGVREQYF.

The chain combines TRBV5-4 with TRBJ2-2; 7 nucleotides line up with TRBD2. The CDR3 is 14 residues long. The V gene's germline CDR1 is SGHNT and CDR2 YYREEE (reference sequence). With 6 bases clipped from V and 5 bases from J, the junction kept 7 bases outside the gene matches. The CDR3 reads CASTRAGWTGELFF. CDR3 coding DNA: TGTGCCAGCACCAGAGCGGGATGGACCGGGGAGCTGTTTTTT.

To note about this clone: The same CDR3 arises from other DNA sequences in this sample as well. This chain connects TRBV28 to TRBJ2-7; D possibly matches TRBD1 or TRBD2 (5 bases each). This CDR3 comprises 14 residues. The V end lost 1 base, the J end lost 0 bases, and 7 bases lay between the germline ends. Germline assignment: CDR1 MDHEN and CDR2 SYDVKM. The DNA of the CDR3 is TGTGCCAGCAGTTTATCAGGGAGCTCCTACGAGCAGTACTTC. It encodes CASSLSGSSYEQYF.

The chain carries TRBV10-3 and TRBJ2-7; 13 positions match TRBD2. Germline V CDR1 and CDR2: ENHRY, SYGVKD. This CDR3 has 14 amino acids. Losses at the gene ends were 4 bases for V and 4 bases for J; bases not matched to a gene: 1. CDR3 loop: CAISGLAGGYEQYF. The CDR3 coding sequence is TGTGCCATCAGTGGACTAGCGGGAGGTTACGAGCAGTACTTC.

CDR3 coding DNA: TGTGCCAGCAGCTTAGGCGGGAGGGCTGAGGAGCAGTACTTC. Residues: CASSLGGRAEEQYF. This chain connects TRBV7-8 to TRBJ2-7, with TRBD2 matching 9 bases. The CDR3 is 14 amino acids. Germline CDR1 and CDR2: SGHVS and FQNEAQ. V shed 1 base, J shed 7 bases, and the junction held 5 bases outside the gene matches.

The chain links TRBV6-1 to TRBJ1-4; D is uncertain. The CDR3 runs 13 residues. Germline CDR1 MNHNS, CDR2 SASEGT. V lost 7 bases and J 5 bases, leaving 11 bases between the germline ends. The CDR3 nucleotides are TGTGCCAGCACCGGGCAGTGGAATGAAAAACTGTTTTTT. It encodes CASTGQWNEKLFF.

The gene calls are TRBV10-3 and TRBJ1-1; possibly TRBD1 for D (6 bases). V was shortened by 3 bases and J by 0 bases, with 11 bases between the two germline ends. The CDR3 is 15 amino acids. The V gene's germline CDR1 is ENHRY and CDR2 SYGVKD. The CDR3 DNA sequence: TGTGCCATCAGTGACGCCGGGACAATGAACACTGAAGCTTTCTTT. It yields the protein CAISDAGTMNTEAFF.

The J gene is TRBJ1-5, the V gene TRBV18; D possibly corresponds to TRBD1 (5 bases). With 1 base removed from V and 0 bases from J, the gap between germline ends came to 19 bases. CDR3 length equals 19 residues. Germline V gene data show CDR1 as KGHSH and CDR2 as LQKENI. In nucleotides, the CDR3 is TGTGCCAGCTCACCACTCCATATAGAGGGGAAGTATAGCAATCAGCCCCAGCATTTT. It is translated as CASSPLHIEGKYSNQPQHF. The full variable domain, its missing parts supplied by reference TRBV18 and TRBJ1-5, is NAGVMQNPRHLVRRRGQEARLRCSPMKGHSHVYWYRQLPEEGLKFMVYLQKENIIDESGMPKERFSAEFPKEGPSILRIQQVVRGDSAAYFCASSPLHIEGKYSNQPQHFGDGTRLSIL.

The J gene is TRBJ2-3, the V gene TRBV5-4; D is tentatively TRBD1 or TRBD2 (5 bases each). This CDR3 has 15 amino acids. V lost 2 bases to trimming and J lost 6 bases, with 16 bases between them. Germline values: CDR1 SGHNT, CDR2 YYREEE (reference sequence). The chain's CDR3 is CASSFYGTPKDTQYF. The CDR3 DNA sequence: TGTGCCAGCAGCTTCTACGGGACCCCCAAGGATACGCAGTATTTT. Together with reference TRBV5-4 and TRBJ2-3, the CDR3 gives the full variable domain: ETGVTQSPTHLIKTRGQQVTLRCSSQSGHNTVSWYQQALGQGPQFIFQYYREEENGRGNFPPRFSGLQFPNYSSELNVNALELDDSALYLCASSFYGTPKDTQYFGPGTRLTVL.

The chain is built from TRBV7-6 and TRBJ2-1, with 7 bases fitting TRBD2. CDR1 is SGHVS and CDR2 is FNYEAQ in the germline V gene. V shed 5 bases, J shed 2 bases, and the junction held 12 bases outside the gene matches. The CDR3 consists of 17 residues. The CDR3 sequence: CASSRDGRELAYNEQFF. In DNA, the CDR3 is TGTGCCAGCAGCCGCGATGGGCGGGAGCTCGCCTACAATGAGCAGTTCTTC.

Concerning this clone: A single base separates this from a much larger clone, so it may be a read error. This rearrangement joins TRBV27 to TRBJ1-5; D unresolved. Trimming cost V 5 bases and J 0 bases, with 2 bases left between them. CDR1 is MNHEY, CDR2 SMNVEV, per germline (reference sequence). This CDR3 has 12 residues. CDR3 DNA sequence: TGTGCCAGCAGTCATAGCAATCAGCCCCAGCATTTT. Translation gives CASSHSNQPQHF.

This clone has only one observation. The chain has TRBV2 and TRBJ2-1, with D possibly being TRBD1 or TRBD2 (5 bases each). CDR1 is SNHLY and CDR2 is FYNNEI in the germline V gene. V gave up 3 bases and J gave up 10 bases, with 10 bases separating them. This CDR3 contains 12 residues. In DNA, the CDR3 is TGTGCCAGCAGTGAGACCCGGGACGAGCAGTTCTTC. Protein: CASSETRDEQFF.

The sample holds one count of this clone. DNA of the CDR3: TGCAGCGTTGGATTGGGCAGGGACACAGATACGCAGTATTTT. Translation gives CSVGLGRDTDTQYF. The genes are TRBV29-1 and TRBJ2-3, with D maybe TRBD1 (5 bases). Germline V gene sequence: CDR1 SQVTM, CDR2 ANQGSEA. The CDR3 runs 14 residues. V dropped 4 bases and J dropped 2 bases, with 13 bases sitting between them.

This clone showed up just once. This chain joins TRBV29-1 and TRBJ2-5; D could derive from TRBD1 or TRBD2 (5 bases each). Judging by the DNA end, TRBJ2-7 fits better; the J call may be wrong. The CDR3 has 11 amino acids. The germline V gene encodes CDR1 SQVTM and CDR2 ANQGSEA. DNA of the CDR3: TGCAGCGTTAAAAGGGGAGACGAGCAGTACTTC. It translates to CSVKRGDEQYF.

The rearrangement links TRBV7-8 to TRBJ2-2, with 13 bases aligning to TRBD2. This CDR3 is 17 amino acids long. Germline V gene lookup returns CDR1 SGHVS and CDR2 FQNEAQ. V gave up 5 bases and J gave up 5 bases; unmatched junction bases: 8. CDR3 DNA sequence: TGTGCCAGCAGCCTCACTAGCGGGAGGGGTTGGACCGGGGAGCTGTTTTTT. This encodes CASSLTSGRGWTGELFF.

V is TRBV18 and J is TRBJ2-7; 10 bases align to TRBD1. Germline lookup yields CDR1 KGHSH and CDR2 LQKENI. This CDR3 contains 14 residues. Germline trimming cut 8 bases from V and 1 base from J; bases unmatched to any gene: 5. CDR3 region: CASLGDRGSYEQYF. The CDR3 nucleotides are TGTGCCAGCCTGGGGGACAGGGGTTCCTACGAGCAGTACTTC.

The chain has TRBV7-2 and TRBJ1-3; unclear D gene. The CDR3 is made up of 14 amino acids. Per the germline V gene, CDR1 is SGHTA and CDR2 is FQGNSA. V lost 2 bases, J lost 2 bases, and 7 bases lay in between. The DNA for the CDR3 is TGTGCCAGCAGCTTAACTAGTCCTGGAAACACCATATATTTT. It specifies CASSLTSPGNTIYF.

The chain is built from TRBV10-3 and TRBJ2-3; D is possibly TRBD2 (6 bases). This CDR3 comprises 16 residues. V was cut by 2 bases and J by 4 bases, with 16 bases left in between. The germline V gene encodes CDR1 ENHRY and CDR2 SYGVKD. CDR3 sequence reads: CAISEPGLGVADTQYF. Written as DNA, the CDR3 is TGTGCCATCAGTGAGCCGGGACTGGGTGTCGCAGATACGCAGTATTTT.

Points on this clone: At one boundary the junction diverges from the germline segment, which might be a read error. V usage is TRBV7-7 and J usage is TRBJ2-5; D is tentatively TRBD1 or TRBD2 (5 bases each). Germline CDR1 SSHAT, CDR2 FNYEAQ (reference sequence). The CDR3 has 13 amino acids. CDR3 sequence reads: CASSLGAEETQYF. The CDR3 DNA sequence: TGTGCTAGCAGTCTCGGGGCAGAAGAGACCCAGTACTTC.

This clone was seen a few times. V and J are TRBV10-3 and TRBJ2-2; D not certain. V was clipped by 0 bases and J by 5 bases, with 10 bases between them. Germline CDR1 and CDR2: ENHRY and SYGVKD. CDR3 length: 15 amino acids. This CDR3 is CAISESAGPTGELFF. The CDR3 coding sequence is TGTGCCATCAGTGAGTCGGCAGGACCTACCGGGGAGCTGTTTTTT.

This chain uses TRBV4-1 with TRBJ2-5; 12 nucleotides align to TRBD1. Per germline, CDR1 MGHRA and CDR2 YSYEKL. V was pared by 2 bases and J by 5 bases, with 15 bases of the junction left unmatched. There are 19 residues in the CDR3. The CDR3 sequence: CASSQKGPGTGGSWETQYF. The DNA of the CDR3 is TGCGCCAGCAGCCAAAAGGGTCCCGGGACAGGGGGCTCGTGGGAGACCCAGTACTTC.

V is TRBV29-1 and J is TRBJ1-1; no clear D gene. CDR1 is SQVTM, CDR2 ANQGSEA, per germline. This CDR3 contains 11 residues. Trimming left V 6 bases short and J 7 bases short, with 12 bases between. CDR3 nucleotides: TGCAGCGTCGAAATCTACGGTGAAGCTTTCTTT. Translation: CSVEIYGEAFF. Full variable domain (rest looked up from reference TRBV29-1 and TRBJ1-1): SAVISQKPSRDICQRGTSLTIQCQVDSQVTMMFWYRQQPGQSLTLIATANQGSEATYESGFVIDKFPISRPNLTFSTLTVSNMSPEDSSIYLCSVEIYGEAFFGQGTRLTVV.

A few counts support this clone. This chain joins TRBV30 and TRBJ1-5; D perhaps matches TRBD1 (6 bases). The germline CDR1 and CDR2 sequences are GTSNPN and SVGIG (reference sequence). Trimming removed 2 bases from V and 4 bases from J, with 15 bases in between. The CDR3 runs to 15 residues. CDR3 region: CAWSPGGGGNQPQHF. CDR3 DNA sequence: TGTGCCTGGAGTCCCGGGGGGGGCGGTAATCAGCCCCAGCATTTT.